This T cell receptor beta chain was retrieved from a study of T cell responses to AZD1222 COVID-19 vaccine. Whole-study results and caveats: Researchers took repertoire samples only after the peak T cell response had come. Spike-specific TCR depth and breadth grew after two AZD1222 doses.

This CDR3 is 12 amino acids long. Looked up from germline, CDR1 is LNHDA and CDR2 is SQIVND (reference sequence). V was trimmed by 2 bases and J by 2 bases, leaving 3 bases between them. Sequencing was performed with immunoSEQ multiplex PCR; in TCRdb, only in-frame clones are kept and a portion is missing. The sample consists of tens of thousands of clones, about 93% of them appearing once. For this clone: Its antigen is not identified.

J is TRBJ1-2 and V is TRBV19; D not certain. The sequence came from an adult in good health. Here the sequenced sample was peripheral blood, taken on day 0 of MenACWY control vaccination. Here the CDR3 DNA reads TGTGCCAGTAGTATACAGAACTATGGCTACACCTTC. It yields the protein CASSIQNYGYTF.